This TCR beta chain is from a study of human T cells and chemical hapten exposure. MiXCR, run by TCRdb on the 5' RACE reads, gives a single entry per CDR3 protein. The sample includes over 95,000 distinct CDR3 sequences, around a fifth of them seen just once. Total RNA extraction was carried out from unfractionated whole blood. Deletions cut 4 bases from V and 5 bases from J, with 17 bases between. This CDR3 is 16 amino acids long. The V call is TRBV12-3 or TRBV12-4, the J call TRBJ1-4, with D possibly TRBD1 on 5 matching bases. This receptor was taken from a human donor in good health. CDR3 bases: TGTGCCAGCAGTTCCCAGACTGCTCGGGGGAATGAAAAACTGTTTTTT. It translates to CASSSQTARGNEKLFF.